This entry lists 13 T cell receptor beta chains sequenced from one sample in a study of T cells in Graves' hyperthyroidism and ophthalmopathy (dated by TCRdb to about 2019). The method was multiplex PCR. Instrument on record: Illumina HiSeq 2000. The TCR beta CDR3 regions were amplified from RNA transcripts. The first round of RT-PCR for the TCR CDR3 was performed with the HTBI primer set and the Qiagen OneStep RT-PCR kit. The public sequencing data were trimmed at Q25 with fastp and processed into clonotypes with MiXCR by TCRdb, which kept only in-frame beta chains. When rows share a CDR3 protein, they turn into one entry using the most common DNA and genes. Recorded for this sample are 30,000 to 35,000 distinct CDR3 sequences; about 53% of them occurred a single time. The top ten clonotypes cover roughly 25% of the sample. The sample was blood. The source is a woman aged 40-49 years with Graves' ophthalmopathy.

The chain joins TRBV7-3 to TRBJ2-2; D gene unclear. The CDR3 has 14 residues. Between the trimmed V and J ends, which lost 11 bases and 1 base, there was a span of 14 bases. Germline V lookup: CDR1 SGHTA, CDR2 FQGTGA. Here the CDR3 DNA reads TGTGCCTGGAGTTTAGGGAAGAACACCGGGGAGCTGTTTTTT. Translated: CAWSLGKNTGELFF.

This clonotype showed up just once. This CDR3 fails to terminate in the conserved phenylalanine or tryptophan, so it likely reflects a read error. The limits of the CDR3 on the DNA are not certain, so only TCRdb's listed CDR3 is given. The rearrangement uses TRBV7-9 and TRBJ2-1; TRBD2, the table's D call, lacks a check against the DNA. The CDR3 is 18 residues long, counting both termini. The germline V gene has CDR1 SEHNR and CDR2 FQNEAQ (reference sequence). CDR3 loop: CASSSPPRLAGGNYEQLI.

The J gene is TRBJ2-1, the V gene TRBV7-2; 9 nucleotides line up with TRBD2. Unmatched junction bases numbered 7, after V lost 2 bases and J lost 8 bases. CDR1 and CDR2 from the germline V gene are SGHTA and FQGNSA. The CDR3 extends over 15 amino acids. CDR3 nucleotide sequence: TGTGCCAGCAGCTTACGCGGGGGGGAAACGGATGAGCAGTTCTTC. It translates to CASSLRGGETDEQFF.

This clonotype is deemed medium-sized (0.01 to 0.1%). The chain joins TRBV2 to TRBJ2-7, with D tentatively TRBD1 or TRBD2 (5 bases each). The CDR3 contains 14 residues. Trimming removed 6 bases at V and 0 bases at J, with 12 bases between. Germline CDR1 and CDR2: SNHLY and FYNNEI. The CDR3 region is CASRGTASSYEQYF. DNA for the CDR3: TGTGCCAGCAGGGGGACGGCCAGCTCCTACGAGCAGTACTTC.

The chain has TRBV12-3 or TRBV12-4 and TRBJ2-7; maybe TRBD1 (5 bases). The CDR3 totals 13 residues. The ends were cut back, 1 base at V and 4 bases at J, with 8 bases in the middle. CDR3 region: CASSLGQPYEQYF. The CDR3 DNA reads as TGTGCCAGCAGTTTAGGACAGCCTTACGAGCAGTACTTC.

To note about this clonotype: This could be a read error, since a much larger clone is one nucleotide away. The chain couples TRBV4-3 to TRBJ2-7; D is perhaps TRBD2 (5 bases). Germline values: CDR1 LGHNA, CDR2 YSLEER. V was shortened by 0 bases and J by 4 bases, with 25 bases between the two germline ends. The CDR3 has 19 amino acids. This CDR3 is CASSQDFGGYPRWDYEQYF. In nucleotides, the CDR3 is TGCGCCAGCAGCCAAGATTTCGGAGGTTATCCAAGATGGGATTACGAGCAGTACTTC.

On this clonotype: Relative to the germline gene, one junction end is altered; a read error may explain this. V gene TRBV13 combines with J gene TRBJ2-3, with 9 bases matching TRBD2. The CDR3 covers 16 residues. Looked up from germline, CDR1 is PRHDT and CDR2 is FYEKMQ (reference sequence). The CDR3 loop is CASSSGLAGPTDTRYF. The CDR3 DNA follows: TGTGCCAGCAGCTCGGGGCTAGCGGGACCGACAGATACGCGGTATTTT.

The chain has TRBV10-3 and TRBJ2-7, with 11 bases that match TRBD1. Germline loops: CDR1 ENHRY, CDR2 SYGVKD. V shed 2 bases and J 4 bases; nucleotides not matched to a gene: 7. CDR3 size: 16 residues. CDR3 amino acids: CAISEPGQGAEYEQYF. The CDR3 coding sequence is TGTGCCATCAGTGAGCCTGGACAGGGGGCGGAGTACGAGCAGTACTTC.

This clonotype was counted at least ten times. The chain couples TRBV12-3 or TRBV12-4 to TRBJ2-7, with TRBD1 matching 7 bases. J lost 4 bases, V lost 4 bases, and 7 bases had no gene match. The CDR3 has 14 amino acids. The CDR3 region is CASSYGTVGYEQYF. DNA of the CDR3: TGTGCCAGCAGTTACGGGACAGTTGGATACGAGCAGTACTTC.

The rearrangement joins TRBV27 to TRBJ1-1, with 7 bases aligning to TRBD1. Germline trimming cut 5 bases from V and 4 bases from J; bases unmatched to any gene: 7. This CDR3 spans 14 amino acids. The germline V gene encodes CDR1 MNHEY and CDR2 SMNVEV (reference sequence). The CDR3 DNA follows: TGTGCCAGCAGTCCTACAGGGGCGCCCACTGAAGCTTTCTTT. Amino acids: CASSPTGAPTEAFF.

There are many counts of this clonotype. The chain links TRBV4-1 to TRBJ1-2; 8 bases fit TRBD1. The CDR3 covers 16 residues. Germline V lookup: CDR1 MGHRA, CDR2 YSYEKL. With V trimmed by 1 base and J by 6 bases, 10 bases remained unmatched. This CDR3 reads CASSQAGTGNANGYTF. The CDR3 region has the DNA TGCGCCAGCAGCCAAGCAGGGACAGGAAACGCGAATGGCTACACCTTC.

With respect to this clonotype: A clone one base away is much larger, so this may be a read error. The chain uses TRBV30 and TRBJ1-4; D call uncertain. The germline V gene encodes CDR1 GTSNPN and CDR2 SVGIG (reference sequence). The CDR3 runs to 9 residues. V lost 4 bases and J lost 8, with 2 bases in between. The CDR3 protein is CAWKEKLFF. The CDR3 DNA follows: TGTGCCTGGAAGGAAAAACTGTTTTTT.

This clonotype has ten or more counts. The V call is TRBV7-6, the J call TRBJ2-7, with 9 nucleotides matching TRBD1. This CDR3 contains 16 residues. Trimming took 6 bases from V and 1 from J; bases not matched to a gene: 10. Germline V gene data show CDR1 as SGHVS and CDR2 as FNYEAQ. CDR3 sequence reads: CASSLGSGTGSYEQYF. DNA for the CDR3: TGTGCCAGCAGTTTGGGGTCCGGGACAGGGTCCTACGAGCAGTACTTC.